The 13 T cell receptor beta chains below come from one sample, sequenced in a study of cytotoxic CD8 clonotypes in ibrutinib-treated CLL. Sequenced by immunoSEQ multiplex PCR; TCRdb stores in-frame clones only, minus some. The table lists about 160,000 clones, around nine tenths of them singletons. The sequencing here drew on PBMCs, taken at disease progression, from a patient treated with ibrutinib. Receptors were obtained from a human donor with chronic lymphocytic leukemia.

The chain carries TRBV28 and TRBJ2-5, with D perhaps being TRBD1 or TRBD2 (7 bases each). The CDR3 is 15 residues long. Trimming shortened V by 6 bases and J by 5 bases, and 19 bases separated the two germline ends. From germline, CDR1 is MDHEN and CDR2 SYDVKM. The CDR3 reads CASSSGGGGQETQYF. In nucleotides, the CDR3 is TGTGCCAGCAGCTCGGGGGGAGGGGGCCAGGAGACCCAGTACTTC.

The chain links TRBV9 to TRBJ2-7; 8 nucleotides line up with TRBD2. The CDR3 contains 15 residues. J gave up 6 bases and V 0 bases, and 8 bases lay outside the gene matches. Germline V CDR1 and CDR2: SGDLS, YYNGEE. The CDR3: CASSVAPGGPREQYF. CDR3 DNA sequence: TGTGCCAGCAGCGTAGCACCGGGAGGGCCCCGCGAGCAGTACTTC. Filled out from reference TRBV9 and TRBJ2-7, the complete variable domain reads DSGVTQTPKHLITATGQRVTLRCSPRSGDLSVYWYQQSLDQGLQFLIQYYNGEERAKGNILERFSAQQFPDLHSELNLSSLELGDSALYFCASSVAPGGPREQYFGPGTRLTVT.

The CDR3 sequence is CASSLYWAGLSDYGYTF. In DNA form, the CDR3 reads TGTGCCAGCAGCTTGTATTGGGCTGGCCTCTCGGACTATGGCTACACCTTC. This chain connects TRBV5-6 to TRBJ1-2; D is ambiguous. The CDR3 is made up of 17 amino acids. Per germline, CDR1 SGHDT and CDR2 YYEEEE. V lost 1 base and J lost 3, with 19 bases in between.

As to this clone: At the DNA level, this CDR3 is encoded by other sequences in the same sample as well. The rearrangement uses TRBV5-1 and TRBJ2-2; D is ambiguous. Germline-derived CDR1 and CDR2 are SGHRS and YFSETQ. This CDR3 is 13 amino acids long. Trimming removed 0 bases from V and 2 bases from J, with 2 bases in between. The CDR3 loop is CASSLGNTGELFF. The DNA for the CDR3 is TGCGCCAGCAGCTTGGGAAACACCGGGGAGCTGTTTTTT.

The rearrangement joins TRBV10-1 to TRBJ2-1; D possibly corresponds to TRBD2 (5 bases). The germline V and J ends were trimmed by 3 bases and 0 bases, with 15 bases remaining between them. Per the germline V gene, CDR1 is WNHNN and CDR2 is SYGVQD (reference sequence). The CDR3 runs to 17 residues. CDR3 amino acids: CASSDNLDGGSYNEQFF. Here the CDR3 DNA reads TGCGCCAGCAGTGATAACCTTGACGGAGGCTCCTACAATGAGCAGTTCTTC.

The chain combines TRBV19 with TRBJ1-2; perhaps TRBD1 as D (5 bases). The CDR3 covers 12 residues. V dropped 0 bases and J dropped 8 bases, with 7 bases sitting between them. Germline loops: CDR1 LNHDA, CDR2 SQIVND (reference sequence). The CDR3 spells CASSIDRGGYTF. The DNA for the CDR3 is TGTGCCAGTAGTATAGATCGGGGGGGCTACACCTTC.

The chain couples TRBV7-2 to TRBJ2-1; D may correspond to TRBD1 or TRBD2 (5 bases each). Germline CDR1 reads SGHTA; CDR2 reads FQGNSA. The V and J ends lost 5 bases and 9 bases respectively, with 20 bases between them. The CDR3 length is 15 residues. The CDR3 loop reads CASSVRPAPGGEQFF. The CDR3 DNA reads as TGTGCCAGCAGCGTCCGCCCGGCCCCTGGGGGTGAGCAGTTCTTC.

The J gene is TRBJ1-1, the V gene TRBV28; 8 bases are a match to TRBD1. Looked up from germline, CDR1 is MDHEN and CDR2 is SYDVKM. This CDR3 is built from 14 residues. The junction had 3 bases not matched to a gene; V was cut back by 6 bases and J by 0 bases. As DNA, the CDR3 is TGTGCCAGCAGGGGACAGGTGATGAACACTGAAGCTTTCTTT. It encodes CASRGQVMNTEAFF.

This rearrangement joins TRBV5-4 to TRBJ2-7; D unclear. Germline loops: CDR1 SGHNT, CDR2 YYREEE (reference sequence). The CDR3 runs 10 residues. V lost 7 bases, J lost 7 bases, and 9 bases lay in between. CDR3 nucleotides: TGTGCCAGCGGCTCGACGGAGCAGTACTTC. Its protein product is CASGSTEQYF.

J is TRBJ2-5 and V is TRBV7-3; D is unresolved. This CDR3 contains 13 residues. Germline CDR1 and CDR2: SGHTA and FQGTGA. V lost 3 bases, J lost 4 bases, and 9 bases lay in between. For the CDR3, the DNA is TGTGCCAGCAGCTTTCAACATTTAGAGACCCAGTACTTC. It encodes CASSFQHLETQYF.

The rearrangement links TRBV10-1 to TRBJ2-3; D is tentatively TRBD1 or TRBD2 (5 bases each). Deletions cut 4 bases from V and 6 bases from J, with 23 bases between. Germline lookup yields CDR1 WNHNN and CDR2 SYGVQD (reference sequence). The CDR3 is 17 amino acids. The CDR3 DNA follows: TGCGCCAGCAGTGGGGGCCAACTAGGGAGACTTAGGGATACGCAGTATTTT. This sequence encodes CASSGGQLGRLRDTQYF.

V usage is TRBV5-6 and J usage is TRBJ1-1, with D unclear. Per germline, CDR1 SGHDT and CDR2 YYEEEE. Trimming pared 3 bases from V and 7 bases from J, leaving 10 bases between. The CDR3 runs to 12 residues. DNA for the CDR3: TGTGCCAGCAGCTCGAATAGCATTGAAGCTTTCTTT. Its translation is CASSSNSIEAFF.

The genes are TRBV11-3 and TRBJ2-1, with TRBD2 as a possible D gene (6 bases). The CDR3 spans 15 residues. Germline lookup yields CDR1 SGHNT and CDR2 YENEEA. Trimming cost V 2 bases and J 6 bases, with 14 bases left between them. CDR3 amino acids: CASSLTSRRFNEQFF. In DNA form, the CDR3 reads TGTGCCAGCAGCTTAACTAGCCGACGATTCAATGAGCAGTTCTTC.